This T cell receptor beta chain came from a study of shared clonotypes between healthy human individuals. Study results and caveats: It was anticipated that sequencing depth would influence how many clonotypes donors shared.

Cells designated naive CD8 were CD45RO-negative and were positively selected for CCR7, with terminally differentiated effector memory CD45RA+ cells excluded. V trimming: 0 bases; J trimming: 0 bases; junction bases outside the gene matches: 3. Germline lookup yields CDR1 LNHNV and CDR2 YYDKDF (reference sequence). The CDR3 sequence is 17 residues long. A note on this clone: The antigen remains undetermined.

Method: immunoSEQ multiplex PCR; TCRdb's copy keeps in-frame clones and lacks some. Altogether just over 2,000,000 clones are present, over 85% being singletons, with the ten largest covering around 1.1%. The sequence derives from a man aged 18 to 30 in good health. The sample consisted of naive CD8+ T cells sorted from blood. The rearrangement uses TRBV15 and TRBJ2-2, with TRBD2 matching 8 bases. The CDR3: CATSRDGGLANTGELFF. CDR3 DNA sequence: TGTGCCACCAGCAGAGATGGGGGACTAGCGAACACCGGGGAGCTGTTTTTT.